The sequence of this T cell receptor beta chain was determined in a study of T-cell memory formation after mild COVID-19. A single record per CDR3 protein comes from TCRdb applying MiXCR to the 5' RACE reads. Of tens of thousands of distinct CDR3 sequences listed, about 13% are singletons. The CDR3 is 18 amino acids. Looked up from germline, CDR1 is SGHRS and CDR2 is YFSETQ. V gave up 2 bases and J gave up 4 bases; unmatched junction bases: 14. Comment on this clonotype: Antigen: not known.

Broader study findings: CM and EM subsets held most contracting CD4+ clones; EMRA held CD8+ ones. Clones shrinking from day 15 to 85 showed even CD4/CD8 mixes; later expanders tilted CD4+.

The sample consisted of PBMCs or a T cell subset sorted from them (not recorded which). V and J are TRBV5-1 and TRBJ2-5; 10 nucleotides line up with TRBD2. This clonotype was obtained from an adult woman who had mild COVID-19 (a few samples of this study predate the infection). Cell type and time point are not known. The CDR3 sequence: CASSFLTASGGRGETQYF. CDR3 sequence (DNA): TGCGCCAGCAGCTTCCTTACCGCTAGCGGGGGAAGGGGAGAGACCCAGTACTTC.